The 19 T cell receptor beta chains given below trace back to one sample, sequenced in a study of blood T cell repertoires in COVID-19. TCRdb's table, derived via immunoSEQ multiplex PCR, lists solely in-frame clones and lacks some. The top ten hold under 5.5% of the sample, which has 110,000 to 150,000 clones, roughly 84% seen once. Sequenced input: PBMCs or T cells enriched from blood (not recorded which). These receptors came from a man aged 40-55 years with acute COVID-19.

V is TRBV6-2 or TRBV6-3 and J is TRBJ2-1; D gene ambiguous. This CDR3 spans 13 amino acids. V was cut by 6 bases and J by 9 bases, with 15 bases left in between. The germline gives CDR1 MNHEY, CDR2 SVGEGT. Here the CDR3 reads CASSSILMAEQFF. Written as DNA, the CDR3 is TGTGCCAGCAGCTCCATCTTAATGGCTGAGCAGTTCTTC.

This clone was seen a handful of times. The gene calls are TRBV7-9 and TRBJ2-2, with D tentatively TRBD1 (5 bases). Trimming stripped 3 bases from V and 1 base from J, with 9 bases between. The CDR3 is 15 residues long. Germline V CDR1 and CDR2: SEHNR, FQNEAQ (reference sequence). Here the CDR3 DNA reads TGTGCCAGCAGCTTCTTTAGGGGGAACACCGGGGAGCTGTTTTTT. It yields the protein CASSFFRGNTGELFF.

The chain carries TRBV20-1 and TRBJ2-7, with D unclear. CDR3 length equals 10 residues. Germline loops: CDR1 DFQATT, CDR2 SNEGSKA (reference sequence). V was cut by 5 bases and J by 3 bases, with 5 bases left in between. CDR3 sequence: CSARYYEQYF. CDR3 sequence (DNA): TGCAGTGCTCGCTACTACGAGCAGTACTTC.

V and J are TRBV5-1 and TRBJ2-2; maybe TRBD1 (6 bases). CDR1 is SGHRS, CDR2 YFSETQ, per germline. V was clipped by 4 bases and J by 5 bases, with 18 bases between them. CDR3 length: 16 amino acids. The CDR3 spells CASSLSQGSGTGELFF. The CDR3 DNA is TGCGCCAGCAGCCTCAGCCAGGGGTCAGGGACCGGGGAGCTGTTTTTT.

CDR3 coding DNA: TGCGCCAGCAGCCGGGGACAGGGGGGCTACGAGCAGTACTTC. Translation: CASSRGQGGYEQYF. J is TRBJ2-7 and V is TRBV5-1; TRBD1 matches 11 bases. The CDR3 is 14 amino acids. CDR1 and CDR2 (germline): SGHRS, YFSETQ. V shed 4 bases, J shed 3 bases, and the junction held 3 bases outside the gene matches. The variable domain in full, completed from reference TRBV5-1 and TRBJ2-7, reads KAGVTQTPRYLIKTRGQQVTLSCSPISGHRSVSWYQQTPGQGLQFLFEYFSETQRNKGNFPGRFSGRQFSNSRSEMNVSTLELGDSALYLCASSRGQGGYEQYFGPGTRLTVT.

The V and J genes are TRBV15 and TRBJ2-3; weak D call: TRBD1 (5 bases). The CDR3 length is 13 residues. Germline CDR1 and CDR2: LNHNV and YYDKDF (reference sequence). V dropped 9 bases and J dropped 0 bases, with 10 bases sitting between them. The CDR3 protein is CATRTSSTDTQYF. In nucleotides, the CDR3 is TGTGCCACACGGACATCTAGCACAGATACGCAGTATTTT.

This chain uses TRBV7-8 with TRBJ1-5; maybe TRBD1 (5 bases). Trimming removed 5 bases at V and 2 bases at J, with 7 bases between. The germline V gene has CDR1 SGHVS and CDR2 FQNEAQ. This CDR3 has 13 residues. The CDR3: CASSVTGNQPQHF. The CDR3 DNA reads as TGTGCCAGCAGCGTGACAGGCAATCAGCCCCAGCATTTT.

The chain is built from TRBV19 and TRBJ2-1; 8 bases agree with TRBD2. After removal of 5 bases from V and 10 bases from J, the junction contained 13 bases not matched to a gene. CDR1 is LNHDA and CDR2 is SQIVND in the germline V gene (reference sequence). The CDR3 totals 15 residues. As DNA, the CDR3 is TGTGCCAGTAGTTCCACATCGGGGGGGCAGGGCGAGCAGTTCTTC. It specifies CASSSTSGGQGEQFF.

The CDR3 nucleotides are TGTGCCAGCAGCGCACCCACAGGGGGTGGTCAGCCCCAGCATTTT. Translation: CASSAPTGGGQPQHF. This chain links TRBV6-5 with TRBJ1-5; 8 positions agree with TRBD1. The CDR3 length is 15 residues. Trimming cost V 6 bases and J 6 bases; bases outside gene matches: 10. Per germline, CDR1 MNHEY and CDR2 SVGAGI.

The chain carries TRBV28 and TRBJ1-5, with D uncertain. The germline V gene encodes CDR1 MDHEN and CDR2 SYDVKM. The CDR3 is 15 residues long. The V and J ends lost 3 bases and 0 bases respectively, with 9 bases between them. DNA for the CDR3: TGTGCCAGCAGTTTTAGACTAGGTAGCAATCAGCCCCAGCATTTT. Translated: CASSFRLGSNQPQHF.

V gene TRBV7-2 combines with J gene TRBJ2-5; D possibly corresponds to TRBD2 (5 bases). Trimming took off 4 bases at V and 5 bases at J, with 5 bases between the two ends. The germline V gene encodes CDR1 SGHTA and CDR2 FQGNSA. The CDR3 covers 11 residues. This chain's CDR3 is CASSSGETQYF. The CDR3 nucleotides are TGTGCCAGCAGCTCGGGGGAGACCCAGTACTTC.

Here the CDR3 reads CASRTTGGHRETQYF. DNA for the CDR3: TGTGCCAGCAGAACGACAGGAGGCCACCGGGAGACCCAGTACTTC. The chain has TRBV11-2 and TRBJ2-5, with TRBD1 as a possible D gene (6 bases). CDR1 and CDR2 from the germline V gene are SGHAT and FQNNGV. The ends were cut back, 6 bases at V and 5 bases at J, with 19 bases in the middle. The CDR3 loop spans 15 amino acids.

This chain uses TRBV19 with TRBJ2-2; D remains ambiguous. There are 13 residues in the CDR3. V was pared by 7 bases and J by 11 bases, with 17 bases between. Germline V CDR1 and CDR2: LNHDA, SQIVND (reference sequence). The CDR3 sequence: CASTPTPPRELFF. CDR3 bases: TGTGCCAGTACTCCTACGCCACCACGAGAGCTGTTTTTT.

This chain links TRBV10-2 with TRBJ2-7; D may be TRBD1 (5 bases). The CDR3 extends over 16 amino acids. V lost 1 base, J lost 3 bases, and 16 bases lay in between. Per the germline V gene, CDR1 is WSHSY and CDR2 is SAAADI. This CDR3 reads CASSEFTGGLNYEQYF. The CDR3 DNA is TGCGCCAGCAGTGAGTTTACAGGCGGCCTGAACTACGAGCAGTACTTC.

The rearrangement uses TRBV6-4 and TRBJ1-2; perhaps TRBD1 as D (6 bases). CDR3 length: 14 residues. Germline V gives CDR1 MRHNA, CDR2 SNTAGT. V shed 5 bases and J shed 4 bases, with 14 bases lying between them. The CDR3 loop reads CASSPESDSYGYTF. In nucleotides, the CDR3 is TGTGCCAGCAGTCCCGAGTCGGACAGCTATGGCTACACCTTC.

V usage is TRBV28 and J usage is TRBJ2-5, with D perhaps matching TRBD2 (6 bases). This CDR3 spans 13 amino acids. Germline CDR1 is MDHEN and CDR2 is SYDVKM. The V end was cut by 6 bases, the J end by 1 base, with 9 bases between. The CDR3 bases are TGTGCCAGCAGCCTGGGACTCCAAGAGACCCAGTACTTC. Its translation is CASSLGLQETQYF.

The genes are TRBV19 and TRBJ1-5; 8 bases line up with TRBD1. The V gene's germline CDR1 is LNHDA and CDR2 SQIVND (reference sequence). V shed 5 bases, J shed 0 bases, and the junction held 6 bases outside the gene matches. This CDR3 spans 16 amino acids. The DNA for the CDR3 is TGTGCCAGTAGTCGACAGGGGTGGTATAGCAATCAGCCCCAGCATTTT. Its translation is CASSRQGWYSNQPQHF.

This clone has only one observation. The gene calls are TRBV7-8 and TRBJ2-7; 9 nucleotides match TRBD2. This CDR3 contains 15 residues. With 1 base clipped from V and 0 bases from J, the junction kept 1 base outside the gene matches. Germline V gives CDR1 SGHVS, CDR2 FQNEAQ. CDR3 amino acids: CASSLGRGGSYEQYF. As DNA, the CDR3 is TGTGCCAGCAGCTTAGGGCGGGGGGGCTCCTACGAGCAGTACTTC. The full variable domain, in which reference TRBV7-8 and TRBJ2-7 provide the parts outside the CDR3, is GAGVSQSPRYKVAKRGQDVALRCDPISGHVSLFWYQQALGQGPEFLTYFQNEAQLDKSGLPSDRFFAERPEGSVSTLKIQRTQQEDSAVYLCASSLGRGGSYEQYFGPGTRLTVT.

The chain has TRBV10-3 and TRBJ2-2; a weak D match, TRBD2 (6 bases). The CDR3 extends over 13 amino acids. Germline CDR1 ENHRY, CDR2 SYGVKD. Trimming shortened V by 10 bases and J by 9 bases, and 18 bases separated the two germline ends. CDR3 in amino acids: CATRDPAGRELFF. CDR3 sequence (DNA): TGTGCCACCAGGGACCCTGCGGGGAGGGAGCTGTTTTTT.